These T cell receptor beta chains were read from a single sample in a study of beta chain features in type 1 diabetes. Profiled with immunoSEQ multiplex PCR; TCRdb holds only in-frame clones, not every one. The sample lists 900,000 or so clones; 15% to 20% were seen once. Material for sequencing was naive CD4+ T cells from blood. All receptors derive from a woman between 18 and 30 years old in good health. Each CDR3 is given with its conserved first and last residue. The order of the fields is D gene, V gene, J gene, CDR3 protein. A D gene is named only where the DNA matches it firmly.

TRBD1	TRBV25-1	TRBJ2-1	CASSDLERGRAYNEQFF
NA	TRBV10-2	TRBJ1-5	CASKSNREGQPQHF
TRBD2	TRBV19	TRBJ2-7	CATRGRDEQYF
TRBD2	TRBV4-2	TRBJ2-1	CASSRGLAGVYNEQFF
TRBD1	TRBV6-5	TRBJ1-4	CASSYSSSQGGGKLFF
TRBD2	TRBV7-3	TRBJ2-3	CASSSWGLAGDRADTQYF
TRBD1	TRBV7-2	TRBJ1-2	CASKTRGDRAYGYTF
NA	TRBV7-9	TRBJ1-6	CASSLVPPMSSPLHF
NA	TRBV7-6	TRBJ2-2	CASSFLVTGELFF
TRBD2	TRBV6-1	TRBJ2-3	CASSEARGSDTQYF
NA	TRBV18	TRBJ1-2	CASSPGTVPGYTF
NA	TRBV28	TRBJ1-2	CASSLGQGGYGYTF
NA	TRBV2	TRBJ2-7	CASSEDSKGRGTYEQYF
TRBD2	TRBV6-1	TRBJ2-3	CASRKGLAVADTQYF
NA	TRBV7-2	TRBJ1-1	CASSAYRGTEAFF
TRBD2	TRBV5-1	TRBJ2-1	CASGPGLAVRSYNEQFF
NA	TRBV5-6	TRBJ1-4	CASSPGRGREKLFF
NA	TRBV7-3	TRBJ2-3	CASSSTGPWSPQYF
NA	TRBV5-1	TRBJ1-5	CASSLSGYSNQPQHF
NA	TRBV28	TRBJ2-4	CASSLPVAGAKNIQYF
NA	TRBV29-1	TRBJ2-7	CSVARGTTYEQYF
TRBD2	TRBV7-2	TRBJ2-7	CASSAGLPYEQYF
TRBD2	TRBV28	TRBJ2-1	CASVGTSGRPHYNEQFF
NA	TRBV7-2	TRBJ2-1	CASSSLGGPLSGNEQFF
TRBD2	TRBV7-3	TRBJ2-7	CASRAGLAGTYEQYF
TRBD1	TRBV5-4	TRBJ2-2	CASSLRQGNTGELFF
NA	TRBV19	TRBJ2-1	CASSLNRVVHEQFF
TRBD2	TRBV27	TRBJ2-7	CASSPRLATLHEQYF
NA	TRBV4-3	TRBJ2-7	CASSQDLLYEQYF
TRBD1	TRBV19	TRBJ1-4	CASGGDRKLFF
TRBD2	TRBV7-2	TRBJ2-3	CASSLAGTSGVTSTDTQYF
NA	TRBV6-5	TRBJ1-2	CASSMSYGYTF
NA	TRBV14	TRBJ2-3	CASSPLYVTDTQYF
NA	TRBV28	TRBJ2-5	CAHATGRGETQYF
TRBD2	TRBV29-1	TRBJ2-3	CSVRLASGNQDTQYF
TRBD1	TRBV6-5	TRBJ1-2	CASSTKTGDYGYTF
NA	TRBV28	TRBJ1-1	CASRTPIRGAFF
NA	TRBV27	TRBJ2-3	CASSLFTMGTDTQYF
TRBD2	TRBV5-5	TRBJ2-2	CASSSLVRGVGELFF
NA	TRBV28	TRBJ1-1	CASSLGGSNTEAFF
NA	TRBV5-1	TRBJ2-3	CASSLENLGDTQYF
NA	TRBV21-1	TRBJ2-1	CASSNPGAGNEQFF
NA	TRBV14	TRBJ1-2	CASSQGLYYGYTF
NA	TRBV28	TRBJ2-3	CASSFSDQTQYF
NA	TRBV28	TRBJ2-7	CASSLSTGTYEQYF
NA	TRBV4-3	TRBJ2-2	CASSQVLVDHLPTGELFF
NA	TRBV29-1	TRBJ2-2	CSVERTRGSGELFF
NA	TRBV25-1	TRBJ2-1	CASSVSYNEQFF
NA	TRBV5-1	TRBJ2-2	CASSSEGTGELFF
TRBD2	TRBV6-5	TRBJ2-3	CASSSGAGITDTQYF
NA	TRBV4-3	TRBJ2-6	CASSHISSGANVLTF
NA	TRBV7-9	TRBJ2-3	CASSRRRLQTTDTQYF
NA	TRBV29-1	TRBJ2-5	CSVGGRTVETQYF
TRBD1	TRBV2	TRBJ1-5	CASRDRVLGQPQHF
NA	TRBV6-1	TRBJ1-5	CARRSVGGSNQPQHF
NA	TRBV15	TRBJ1-1	CATSGYTEAFF
TRBD2	TRBV4-2	TRBJ2-1	CASSRTSSRSYNEQFF
NA	TRBV7-9	TRBJ2-5	CASSPGVQETQYF
NA	TRBV7-9	TRBJ2-7	CASSSLGEQYF